The source of this T cell receptor beta chain is a study of T cells after yellow fever vaccination. Study-wide background: Those fractions that held only low numbers of cells were prepared using the SMART-Seq v4 Ultra Low Input RNA kit. The study, taken as a whole, reports: Contaminants from the bulk population, in the form of abundant clonotypes, could be found in FACS-sorted repertoires. The secondary response showed a weaker magnitude and a faster peak, day 5 versus 15.

Remarks on this clonotype: Its antigen remains unidentified.

UMIs were added to TCR cDNA along with a universal primer site when it was made by 5'RACE template switching. TCRdb reanalysed the 5' RACE reads using MiXCR and keeps one entry per CDR3 protein. The sample has 500,000 to 650,000 distinct CDR3 sequences, 9% to 15% seen once. Germline V lookup: CDR1 MNHNS, CDR2 SASEGT. The CDR3 totals 15 residues. The V segment lost 6 bases and the J segment 4 bases; nucleotides outside the gene matches: 5. The starting material was PBMCs, obtained on the day of the yellow fever booster vaccination. The chain combines TRBV6-1 with TRBJ2-5; the match to TRBD2 covers 13 bases. The TCR originated in a man aged 25 to 40 who received the YFV17D yellow fever vaccine. Here the CDR3 reads CASRKTSGRLETQYF. The CDR3 coding sequence is TGTGCCAGCAGAAAGACTAGCGGGAGGTTAGAGACCCAGTACTTC.